This T cell receptor (beta chain) was found in a study of T cells after yellow fever vaccination. Study-level results: Clonotypes found in both CD4 and CD8 compartments made up a small share. Primary-vaccination clones mostly resurfaced post-booster (96% CD4, under 90% CD8).

Germline V gene lookup returns CDR1 MNHEY and CDR2 SVGEGT. CDR3 length: 13 residues. V shed 3 bases and J shed 5 bases, with 8 bases lying between them. This clonotype was picked up a small number of times. The antigen is not known. TCRdb passed the 5' RACE reads through MiXCR, listing each CDR3 protein once. The sample gives hundreds of thousands of distinct CDR3 sequences, around a sixth of which show up once; 18% is in the top ten. The J gene is TRBJ2-1, the V gene TRBV6-2 or TRBV6-3, with D possibly TRBD1 on 6 matching bases. This clonotype originated in a man younger than 35 who received the YFV17D yellow fever vaccine. The input for sequencing was PBMCs, taken before the yellow fever booster vaccination. The CDR3 is CASSYSGDNEQFF. In DNA form, the CDR3 reads TGTGCCAGCAGTTATTCAGGGGACAATGAGCAGTTCTTC.